The source of this T cell receptor (beta chain) is a study of OX40 agonist ivuxolimab in advanced cancers. As for the study in general: A diagnosis of hepatocellular carcinoma, melanoma, renal cell or head and neck cancer was present in dose-escalation patients. Partial responses were achieved by three patients, one with hepatocellular carcinoma and two with cutaneous melanoma. Study-level results: Clonal expansion from baseline to week 6 occurred in both CD4+ and CD8+ T cells. Expansion of clones was among the lowest in partial responders at 0.1-3.0 mg/kg.

Only in-frame clones appear in the TCRdb table, and some are missing; sequencing was by immunoSEQ multiplex PCR. The table has roughly 99,000 clones, approximately 90% seen once. CDR1 GTSNPN and CDR2 SVGIG come from the germline V gene (reference sequence). V gave up 4 bases and J gave up 3 bases, with 9 bases separating them. The CDR3 has 12 amino acids. This clone showed up just a few times. Its specificity is not known. The TCR was taken from an adult with an advanced solid tumor such as melanoma, head and neck, liver or kidney cancer. V usage is TRBV30 and J usage is TRBJ1-1; D unresolved. This sample comprised CD4+ or CD8+ T cells sorted from blood, obtained in a trial of the OX40 agonist ivuxolimab. CDR3 nucleotide sequence: TGTGCCTGGACCGAGAGCTACACTGAAGCTTTCTTT. This sequence encodes CAWTESYTEAFF.